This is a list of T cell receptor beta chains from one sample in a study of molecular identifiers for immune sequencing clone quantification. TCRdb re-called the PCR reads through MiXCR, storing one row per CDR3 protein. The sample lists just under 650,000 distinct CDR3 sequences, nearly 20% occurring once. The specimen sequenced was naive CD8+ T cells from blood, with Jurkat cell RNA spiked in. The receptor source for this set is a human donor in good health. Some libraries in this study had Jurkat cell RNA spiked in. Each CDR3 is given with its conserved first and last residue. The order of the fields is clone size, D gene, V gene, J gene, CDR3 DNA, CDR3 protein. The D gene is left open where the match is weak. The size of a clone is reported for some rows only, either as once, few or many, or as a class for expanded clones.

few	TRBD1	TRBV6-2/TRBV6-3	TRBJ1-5	TGTGCCAGCAGCATGGGACAGGGACCCAATCAGCCCCAGCATTTT	CASSMGQGPNQPQHF
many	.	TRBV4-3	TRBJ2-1	TGCGCCAGCAGCCATATGGGGGATGAGCAGTTCTTC	CASSHMGDEQFF
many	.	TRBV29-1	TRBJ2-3	TGCAGCGTCGGTCCTTCGGGGGTCGGGGACACAGATACGCAGTATTTT	CSVGPSGVGDTDTQYF
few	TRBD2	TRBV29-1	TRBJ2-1	TGCAGCGTTGAAGCTCTCCTAGCGGGGACCAATGAGCAGTTCTTC	CSVEALLAGTNEQFF
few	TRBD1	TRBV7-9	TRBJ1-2	TGTGCCAGCAGCTTAAGGACAGGGTCTGACTATGGCTACACCTTC	CASSLRTGSDYGYTF
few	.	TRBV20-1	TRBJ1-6	TGCAGTGCTACCCGGGACACCAACAGCTCCTATAATTCACCCCTCCACTTT	CSATRDTNSSYNSPLHF
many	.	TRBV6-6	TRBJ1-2	TGTGCCAGCAGTACTTCCGACAGTAACTATGGCTACACCTTC	CASSTSDSNYGYTF
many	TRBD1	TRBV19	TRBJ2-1	TGTGCCAGCAGTACAGGGGGATCCTACAATGAGCAGTTCTTC	CASSTGGSYNEQFF
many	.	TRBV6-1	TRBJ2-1	TGTGCCAGCCTGGCGCGCAGCGCCTACAATGAGCAGTTCTTC	CASLARSAYNEQFF
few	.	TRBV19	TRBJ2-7	TGTGCCAGTAGTGCAGGGTGGAGCTCCTACGAGCAGTACTTC	CASSAGWSSYEQYF
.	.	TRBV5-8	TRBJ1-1	TGTGCCAGCAGCTTGCTGGGGGCGACTGAAGCTTTCTTT	CASSLLGATEAFF
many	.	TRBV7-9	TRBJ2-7	TGTGCCAGCAGAACCGGGCACTCCTACGAGCAGTACTTC	CASRTGHSYEQYF
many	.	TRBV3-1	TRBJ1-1	TGTGCCAGCAGCCAAGGCCGGCTTTGGGACACTGAAGCTTTCTTT	CASSQGRLWDTEAFF
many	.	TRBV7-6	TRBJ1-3	TGTGCCAGCAGCTTAGAGGCTTGGGGGACTGGAAACACCATATATTTT	CASSLEAWGTGNTIYF
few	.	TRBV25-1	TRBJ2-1	TGTGCCAGCAGTGACCACCCGAACAATGAGCAGTTCTTC	CASSDHPNNEQFF
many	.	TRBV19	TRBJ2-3	TGTGCCAGTACAGGGGAGGCATGGGATACGCAGTATTTT	CASTGEAWDTQYF
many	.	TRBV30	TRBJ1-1	TGTGCCTGGAGTGTACCGATCACTGAAGCTTTCTTT	CAWSVPITEAFF
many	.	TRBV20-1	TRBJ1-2	TGCAGTGCTAGAGAGGGCAGTAACTATGGCTACACCTTC	CSAREGSNYGYTF
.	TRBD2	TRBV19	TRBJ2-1	TGTGCCAGTACTTTAGGGGAGGGGCAGTTCTTC	CASTLGEGQFF
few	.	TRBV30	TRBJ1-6	TGTGCCTGGAGTGAGGGCCCCGGGACGGCCGTGTATTCACCCCTCCACTTT	CAWSEGPGTAVYSPLHF
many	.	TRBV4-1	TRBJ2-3	TGCGCCAGCAGCCAAGATCGGTTAGATACGCAGTATTTT	CASSQDRLDTQYF
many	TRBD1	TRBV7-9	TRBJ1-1	TGTGCCAGCAGCACCAGACAGGGGGACACTGAAGCTTTCTTT	CASSTRQGDTEAFF
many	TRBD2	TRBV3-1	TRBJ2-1	TGTGCCAGCAGCCAGGGACTAGCGGGGGGTTACGGGCAGTTCTTC	CASSQGLAGGYGQFF
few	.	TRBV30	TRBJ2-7	TGTGCCTGGAGTAGAGGGGCAGGGACCGAGCAGTACTTC	CAWSRGAGTEQYF
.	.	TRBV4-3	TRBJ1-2	TGCGCCAGCAGCCAAGAACCCCAGGGCAATTATGGCTACACCTTC	CASSQEPQGNYGYTF
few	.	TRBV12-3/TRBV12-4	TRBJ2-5	TGTGCCAGCAGTTTAGGCGTTGGAGGAGAGCAAGAGACCCAGTACTTC	CASSLGVGGEQETQYF
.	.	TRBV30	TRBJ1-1	TGTGCCTGGGGCGTAGTTGAGAACACTGAAGCTTTCTTT	CAWGVVENTEAFF
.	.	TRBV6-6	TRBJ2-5	TGTGCCAGTCTTGTAGGGGGAGGGGAGACCCAGTACTTC	CASLVGGGETQYF
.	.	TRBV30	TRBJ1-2	TGTGCCTGGAGAGTTTATGGCTACACCTTC	CAWRVYGYTF
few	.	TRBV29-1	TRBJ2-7	TGCAGCGTTGCCGACATCCCCGGACCTTACGAGCAGTACTTC	CSVADIPGPYEQYF